The TCR beta chain under discussion was sequenced for a study of blood T cells in healthy people across ages (dated by TCRdb to between 2014 and 2017). Background on the whole study: In model experiments, roughly one uniquely barcoded TCR beta cDNA molecule per two T cells was captured by template switching. The study measured age-related changes in TCR beta repertoire diversity using deep sequencing normalized with unique cDNA molecular identifiers. The donors were split into four age groups: young (average 16 years), middle-aged (around 37), aged (approximately 60) and long-lived (about 74). To avoid experimental bias, donors of different ages were spread randomly across the sequencing lanes. Using the same blood draw, the study looked at two additional independent replicas of 1 million unique cDNA reads for two donors, one aged 18 to 30 and the other aged 80 or older. General conclusions and limits of the study: Compared with the aged group, the long-lived group had more naive CD4+ T cells, fewer expanded clones and increased TCR diversity, suggesting age selection. Estimates of total diversity based on one million sequenced T cells were considered lower bounds and underestimates. Observed TCR beta diversity per million T cells fell roughly linearly with age, and a significant reduction was already apparent by age approximately 41. Because the CMV infection status of the donors was unknown, age-related changes in expanded clonotypes may potentially have been confounded. Observed TCR beta diversity correlated strongly with the percentage of naive T cells measured by flow cytometry. Since profiling was done on bulk unsorted PBMCs, naive and antigen-experienced compartments could not be conclusively compared.

The donors were around 39 Caucasian individuals from Russia, aged roughly 6 to 90 years, who were systemically healthy. Around 9.8 milliliters of peripheral blood were collected from each donor into EDTA-treated Vacutainer tubes. PBMCs were isolated by Ficoll-Paque density-gradient centrifugation, with at least 6 million obtained per sample. Trizol reagent was used to extract total RNA from the PBMCs, yielding at least 5.5 micrograms per sample. For every donor, flow cytometry on a PBMC aliquot measured the percentage of naive CD45RAhigh/CD27high T cells. The method was 5' RACE. The sequencing machine was an Illumina HiSeq 2500. A second about 7 to 11 cycle PCR used a sample-barcoded 5' primer and a J-beta primer mix. A unique molecular identifier was introduced onto each TCR beta cDNA molecule by a template-switch 5' adaptor carrying 12 random nucleotides. At least 2.5 million CDR3-containing paired-end reads were obtained from each sample. The Mint cDNA synthesis kit, primed by a TRBC-specific oligonucleotide, was used to synthesize first-strand cDNA from all RNA. After uracil-DNA glycosylase treatment, a first 18-cycle PCR used universal primers M1SS and BC2_uni_R on all cDNA. The authors processed their data as follows. For normalization, 1 million high-quality reads were randomly selected from each sample, with every read carrying a distinct molecular identifier. Instead of being binned into consensus sequences, reads that shared molecular identifiers were thrown out. MiTCR, with a Q25 quality threshold and the strictest error-elimination algorithm, was used for CDR3 identification, clonotype clustering and error correction. A nonparametric unseen species model using Euler transformation provided a lower-bound estimate of total TCR beta diversity. In-frame beta chains were kept once TCRdb had trimmed the public reads at Q25 with fastp and called clones with MiXCR. All rows with the same CDR3 protein become a single entry with the most common DNA and genes. These V and J calls rely on TCRdb rather than the paper's analysis. The sample table shows under 950,000 distinct CDR3 sequences, and about 20% are seen once. The leading ten clones occupy about 20% of the sample.

V sheds 5 bases and J sheds 1 base, leaving 14 bases between their ends. The CDR3 covers 15 residues, taking in both the cysteine and the phenylalanine. CDR3 DNA is the only sequence kept; it has 45 bases, read in frame from the first base. CDR1 SGHVS and CDR2 FNYEAQ are derived from the germline V gene. As regards this clonotype: The antigen it recognizes is unknown. Base-call qualities are not available, and no considerably larger clone is one nucleotide away.

The sequence was obtained from a man aged 65 to 79 in good health. The sequencing sample was made of blood. This chain joins TRBV7-6 to TRBJ1-1, and the D gene may be TRBD1, 5 bases matching. The DNA sequence reads TGTGCCAGCAGCCTCACATGGACACAGAACACTGAAGCTTTCTTT. Its product reads: CASSLTWTQNTEAFF.